Shown below are 19 T cell receptor beta chains from a single sample sequenced in a study of T-cell memory formation after mild COVID-19. TCRdb analysed the 5' RACE reads with MiXCR anew, one entry per CDR3 protein. The table lists hundreds of thousands of distinct CDR3 sequences, about a fifth of them singletons, with 9.5% to 15% in the top ten. Sequencing used PBMCs or a T cell subset sorted from them (not recorded which). These receptors came from an adult woman who had mild COVID-19 (a few samples of this study predate the infection). Cell type and time point are not known.

This clonotype has a count of ten or more. V gene TRBV5-1 combines with J gene TRBJ2-1, with D uncertain. CDR3 length: 14 amino acids. CDR1 is SGHRS, CDR2 YFSETQ, per germline. Trimming pared 5 bases from V and 8 bases from J, leaving 17 bases between. The CDR3 protein is CASSFGPPWDEQFF. CDR3 in DNA: TGCGCCAGCAGTTTTGGACCTCCGTGGGATGAGCAGTTCTTC.

This clonotype was counted between two and nine times. The chain employs TRBV29-1 and TRBJ2-7; 7 nucleotides line up with TRBD1. The CDR3 consists of 14 residues. In germline, CDR1 is SQVTM, CDR2 ANQGSEA. With V trimmed by 6 bases and J by 2 bases, 10 bases remained unmatched. The CDR3 protein is CSVANRGPAYEQYF. CDR3 DNA sequence: TGCAGCGTAGCAAACAGGGGCCCTGCCTACGAGCAGTACTTC.

This clonotype was recorded many times. The chain uses TRBV28 and TRBJ1-5; D unresolved. The V and J ends lost 6 bases and 2 bases respectively, with 8 bases between them. The CDR3 loop spans 13 amino acids. Per the germline V gene, CDR1 is MDHEN and CDR2 is SYDVKM. Here the CDR3 reads CASSPSGNQPQHF. CDR3 DNA sequence: TGTGCCAGCAGCCCCTCCGGCAATCAGCCCCAGCATTTT.

The chain joins TRBV12-3 or TRBV12-4 to TRBJ1-6, with 8 bases that match TRBD1. The CDR3 sequence is 14 residues long. With V trimmed by 1 base and J by 9 bases, 2 bases remained unmatched. The CDR3 sequence is CASSLETGASPLHF. CDR3 DNA sequence: TGTGCCAGCAGTTTAGAGACAGGGGCTTCACCCCTCCACTTT.

This clonotype was seen many times. This sequence joins TRBV10-3 and TRBJ2-3; TRBD2 matches at 10 bases. Trimming at V came to 5 bases and at J to 4 bases, leaving 3 bases not matched to a gene. The CDR3 is 14 residues long. The germline gives CDR1 ENHRY, CDR2 SYGVKD. The CDR3 loop is CAISSGGAPDTQYF. For the CDR3, the DNA is TGTGCCATCAGTAGCGGGGGGGCCCCAGATACGCAGTATTTT.

The chain couples TRBV6-2 or TRBV6-3 to TRBJ1-5, with D possibly being TRBD1 (5 bases). Germline assignment: CDR1 MNHEY and CDR2 SVGEGT. The V and J ends lost 2 bases and 5 bases respectively, with 10 bases between them. CDR3 size: 14 residues. The CDR3 nucleotides are TGTGCCAGCAGTTACGGCAGGGAGGATCAGCCCCAGCATTTT. Its protein is CASSYGREDQPQHF.

The chain recombines TRBV19 with TRBJ1-2; D gene ambiguous. The V end was cut by 3 bases, the J end by 3 bases, with 14 bases between. Germline values: CDR1 LNHDA, CDR2 SQIVND (reference sequence). The CDR3 totals 15 residues. The chain's CDR3 is CASSMFGPPDYGYTF. The CDR3 DNA sequence: TGTGCCAGTAGTATGTTTGGACCCCCGGACTATGGCTACACCTTC.

V gene TRBV6-8 combines with J gene TRBJ2-3; tentative D call: TRBD2 (5 bases). The length of the CDR3 is 19 residues. Germline values: CDR1 MNHGY, CDR2 SAAAGT. The V gene lost 2 bases and the J gene lost 4 bases, with 25 bases spanning the gap. CDR3 nucleotide sequence: TGTGCCAGCAGTTACGATAGTGATGCGGGCCTTGGGTTTGCAGATACGCAGTATTTT. This sequence encodes CASSYDSDAGLGFADTQYF.

This chain uses TRBV4-3 with TRBJ2-1; 13 nucleotides agree with TRBD2. The CDR3 covers 16 residues. Germline assignment: CDR1 LGHNA and CDR2 YSLEER. V gave up 2 bases and J gave up 10 bases; unmatched junction bases: 8. The CDR3 loop reads CASSQNPGLAGSEQFF. CDR3 DNA: TGCGCCAGCAGCCAAAACCCGGGACTAGCGGGATCAGAGCAGTTCTTC.

This clonotype appeared a few times. This chain links TRBV6-5 with TRBJ1-2; D is ambiguous. Germline V gene lookup returns CDR1 MNHEY and CDR2 SVGAGI. V was pared by 0 bases and J by 8 bases, with 16 bases between. CDR3 size: 15 residues. CDR3 loop: CASSYSIDLSGGYTF. CDR3 in DNA: TGTGCCAGCAGTTACTCGATTGATTTGTCGGGAGGCTACACCTTC.

The chain joins TRBV19 to TRBJ2-1; TRBD1 might be the D (6 bases). The V gene lost 11 bases and the J gene lost 3 bases, with 17 bases spanning the gap. Germline-derived CDR1 and CDR2 are LNHDA and SQIVND (reference sequence). The length of the CDR3 is 14 residues. CDR3 protein: CASTPGAFYNEQFF. The DNA of the CDR3 is TGTGCCTCCACACCAGGGGCCTTCTACAATGAGCAGTTCTTC.

This clonotype was found a few times. This chain joins TRBV6-5 and TRBJ2-7; D is perhaps TRBD1 or TRBD2 (5 bases each). The CDR3 loop spans 17 amino acids. Germline CDR1 and CDR2: MNHEY and SVGAGI. Trimming stripped 3 bases from V and 3 bases from J, with 21 bases between. CDR3 sequence (DNA): TGTGCCAGCAGTTATCGCAACCGCTATCAGAGGGGCTACGAGCAGTACTTC. This translates into CASSYRNRYQRGYEQYF.

This clonotype has more than one count but fewer than ten. The V and J genes are TRBV5-6 and TRBJ2-2, with D uncertain. Germline CDR1 is SGHDT and CDR2 is YYEEEE. Trimming pared 5 bases from V and 6 bases from J, leaving 11 bases between. The CDR3 contains 13 residues. Here the CDR3 reads CASSTSFAGELFF. The CDR3 DNA reads as TGTGCCAGCAGTACAAGTTTCGCCGGGGAGCTGTTTTTT.

The chain couples TRBV12-3 or TRBV12-4 to TRBJ1-1; no reliable D call. V was shortened by 3 bases and J by 2 bases, with 10 bases between the two germline ends. The CDR3 covers 14 residues. The CDR3 is CASSFVTVNTEAFF. In DNA form, the CDR3 reads TGTGCCAGCAGTTTCGTTACCGTCAACACTGAAGCTTTCTTT.

This rearrangement joins TRBV4-1 to TRBJ1-6; D not certain. The CDR3 is made up of 16 amino acids. Deletions cut 10 bases from V and 0 bases from J, with 16 bases between. From germline, CDR1 is MGHRA and CDR2 YSYEKL. CDR3 nucleotide sequence: TGCGCCACCTCGGACGGACCGAGCTCCTATAATTCACCCCTCCACTTT. Amino acids: CATSDGPSSYNSPLHF.

This sequence joins TRBV18 and TRBJ1-1; D is possibly TRBD1 (6 bases). Per the germline V gene, CDR1 is KGHSH and CDR2 is LQKENI. V was clipped by 4 bases and J by 4 bases, with 16 bases between them. The CDR3 has 15 residues. The CDR3 protein is CASSHRQDWVTEAFF. CDR3 nucleotide sequence: TGTGCCAGCTCACACAGACAGGACTGGGTCACTGAAGCTTTCTTT.

The chain employs TRBV19 and TRBJ1-4; 9 bases agree with TRBD1. V shed 10 bases, J shed 7 bases, and the junction held 7 bases outside the gene matches. Germline V CDR1 and CDR2: LNHDA, SQIVND (reference sequence). The CDR3 runs 13 residues. Here the CDR3 reads CATQRDRAEKLFF. The CDR3 nucleotides are TGTGCCACCCAACGGGACAGGGCTGAAAAACTGTTTTTT.

This rearrangement joins TRBV12-3 or TRBV12-4 to TRBJ2-2; D gene ambiguous. The CDR3 runs to 14 residues. V lost 7 bases and J lost 4, with 13 bases in between. CDR3 nucleotides: TGTGCCAGCACCTGGGGTAGCCCCACCGGGGAGCTGTTTTTT. This sequence encodes CASTWGSPTGELFF.

This clonotype was recorded a few times. The V call is TRBV7-3, the J call TRBJ2-3, with 10 nucleotides matching TRBD2. With V trimmed by 0 bases and J by 1 base, 4 bases remained unmatched. CDR3 length: 17 residues. CDR1 and CDR2 (germline): SGHTA, FQGTGA. CDR3 amino acids: CASSLTPLAGGTDTQYF. CDR3 bases: TGTGCCAGCAGCTTAACCCCTCTAGCGGGGGGCACAGATACGCAGTATTTT.